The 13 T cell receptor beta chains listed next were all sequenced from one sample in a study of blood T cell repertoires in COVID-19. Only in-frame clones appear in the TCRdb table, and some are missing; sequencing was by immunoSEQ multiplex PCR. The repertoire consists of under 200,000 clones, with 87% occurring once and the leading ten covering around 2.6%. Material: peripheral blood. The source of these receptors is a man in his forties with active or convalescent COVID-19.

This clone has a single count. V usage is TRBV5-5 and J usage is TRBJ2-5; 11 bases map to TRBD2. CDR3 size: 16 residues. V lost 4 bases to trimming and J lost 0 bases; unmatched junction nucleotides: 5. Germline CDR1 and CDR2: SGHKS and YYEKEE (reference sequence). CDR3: CASSPGLAAYQETQYF. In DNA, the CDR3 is TGTGCCAGCAGCCCGGGACTAGCGGCCTACCAAGAGACCCAGTACTTC.

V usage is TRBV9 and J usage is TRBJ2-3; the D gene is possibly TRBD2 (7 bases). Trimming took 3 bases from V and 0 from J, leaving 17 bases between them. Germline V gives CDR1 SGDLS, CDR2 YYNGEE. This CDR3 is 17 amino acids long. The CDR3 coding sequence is TGTGCCAGCAGCGCCCCACGGCGGGGGCGGAGCACAGATACGCAGTATTTT. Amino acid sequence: CASSAPRRGRSTDTQYF. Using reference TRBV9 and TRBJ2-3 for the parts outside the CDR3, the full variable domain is DSGVTQTPKHLITATGQRVTLRCSPRSGDLSVYWYQQSLDQGLQFLIQYYNGEERAKGNILERFSAQQFPDLHSELNLSSLELGDSALYFCASSAPRRGRSTDTQYFGPGTRLTVL.

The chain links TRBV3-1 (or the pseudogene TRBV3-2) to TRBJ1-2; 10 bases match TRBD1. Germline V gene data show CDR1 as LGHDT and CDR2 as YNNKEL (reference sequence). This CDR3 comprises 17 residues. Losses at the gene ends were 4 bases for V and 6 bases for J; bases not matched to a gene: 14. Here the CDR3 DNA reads TGTGCCAGCAGCCTCCTCAGAGGAGGACAGGGGGTAAATGGCTACACCTTC. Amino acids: CASSLLRGGQGVNGYTF.

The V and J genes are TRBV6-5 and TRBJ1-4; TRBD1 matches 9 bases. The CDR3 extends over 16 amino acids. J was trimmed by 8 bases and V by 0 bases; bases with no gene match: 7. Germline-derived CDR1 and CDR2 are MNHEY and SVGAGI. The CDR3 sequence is CASSYSGTGFREKLFF. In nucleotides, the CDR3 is TGTGCCAGCAGTTACTCTGGGACAGGGTTTAGGGAAAAACTGTTTTTT.

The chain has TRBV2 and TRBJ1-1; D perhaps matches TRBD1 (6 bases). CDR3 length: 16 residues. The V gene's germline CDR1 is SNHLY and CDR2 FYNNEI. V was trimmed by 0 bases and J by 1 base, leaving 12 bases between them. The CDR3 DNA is TGTGCCAGCAGTGAAGCGCAGGGCAGGGGGAACACTGAAGCTTTCTTT. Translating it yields CASSEAQGRGNTEAFF.

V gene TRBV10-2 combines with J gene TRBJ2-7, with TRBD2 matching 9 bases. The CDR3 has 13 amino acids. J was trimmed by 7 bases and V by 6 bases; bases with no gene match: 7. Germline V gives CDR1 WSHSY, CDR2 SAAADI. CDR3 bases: TGCGCCAGCAGAATAGCGGGGGCTGGGGAGCAGTACTTC. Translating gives CASRIAGAGEQYF.

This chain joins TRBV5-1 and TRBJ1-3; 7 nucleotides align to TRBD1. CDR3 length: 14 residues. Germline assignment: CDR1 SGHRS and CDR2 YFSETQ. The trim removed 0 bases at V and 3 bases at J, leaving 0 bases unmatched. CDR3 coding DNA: TGCGCCAGCAGCTTGGGGACAGGTGGAAACACCATATATTTT. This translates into CASSLGTGGNTIYF.

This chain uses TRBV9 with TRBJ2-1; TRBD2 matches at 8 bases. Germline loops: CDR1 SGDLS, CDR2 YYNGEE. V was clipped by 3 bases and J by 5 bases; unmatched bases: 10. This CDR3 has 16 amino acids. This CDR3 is CASSERPSGGNNEQFF. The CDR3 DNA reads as TGTGCCAGCAGCGAAAGACCCAGCGGGGGTAACAATGAGCAGTTCTTC.

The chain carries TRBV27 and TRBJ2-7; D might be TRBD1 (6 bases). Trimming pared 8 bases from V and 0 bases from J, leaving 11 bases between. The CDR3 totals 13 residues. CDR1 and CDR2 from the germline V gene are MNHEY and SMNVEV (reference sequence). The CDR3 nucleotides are TGTGCCAGCTCTAAACAGGGCTCCTACGAGCAGTACTTC. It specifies CASSKQGSYEQYF.

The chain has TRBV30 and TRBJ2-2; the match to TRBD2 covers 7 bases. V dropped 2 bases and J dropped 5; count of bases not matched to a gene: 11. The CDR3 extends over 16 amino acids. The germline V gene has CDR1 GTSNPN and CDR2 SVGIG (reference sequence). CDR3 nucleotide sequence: TGTGCCTGGAGTCCCGCCGGGCAGGGAGGGACCGGGGAGCTGTTTTTT. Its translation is CAWSPAGQGGTGELFF.

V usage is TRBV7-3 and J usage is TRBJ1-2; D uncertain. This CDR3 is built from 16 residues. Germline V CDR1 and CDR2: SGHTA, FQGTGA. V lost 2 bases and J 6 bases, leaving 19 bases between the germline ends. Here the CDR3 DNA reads TGTGCCAGCAGCTTAGAGGGTGGGGAGATTAGCGATGGCTACACCTTC. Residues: CASSLEGGEISDGYTF.

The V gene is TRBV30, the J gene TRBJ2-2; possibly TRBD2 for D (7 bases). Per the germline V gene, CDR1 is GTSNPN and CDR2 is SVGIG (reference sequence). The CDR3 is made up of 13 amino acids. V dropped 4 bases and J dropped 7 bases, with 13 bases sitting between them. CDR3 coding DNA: TGTGCCTGGACCAAGGGGGGGGACGGGGAGCTGTTTTTT. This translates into CAWTKGGDGELFF. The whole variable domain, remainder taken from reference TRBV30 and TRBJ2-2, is SQTIHQWPATLVQPVGSPLSLECTVEGTSNPNLYWYRQAAGRGLQLLFYSVGIGQISSEVPQNLSASRPQDRQFILSSKKLLLSDSGFYLCAWTKGGDGELFFGEGSRLTVL.

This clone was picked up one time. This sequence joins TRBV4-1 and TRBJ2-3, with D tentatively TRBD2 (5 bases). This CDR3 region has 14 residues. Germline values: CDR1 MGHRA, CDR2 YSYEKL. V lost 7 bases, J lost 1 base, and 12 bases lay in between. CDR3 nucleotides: TGCGCCAGCACCCCAGACGGGGGCACAGATACGCAGTATTTT. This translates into CASTPDGGTDTQYF.